These 6 T cell receptor beta chains share one sample of origin, sequenced in a study of T cell clonotyping in hematopoietic cell transplantation. Profiled with immunoSEQ multiplex PCR; TCRdb holds only in-frame clones, not every one. Here the sample spans some 1,000 clones, about 91% being singletons. The specimen comprised PBMCs, sampled 180 days after allogeneic stem cell transplant. The receptors derive from a male patient in his fifties who had an allogeneic stem cell transplant from a related donor, so T cells may come from the graft donor. Some clones in this sample may be carry-over from other donors' samples.

The chain joins TRBV4-1 to TRBJ2-2; D remains ambiguous. V was trimmed by 0 bases and J by 8 bases, leaving 4 bases between them. The CDR3 contains 12 residues. The V gene's germline CDR1 is MGHRA and CDR2 YSYEKL. DNA of the CDR3: TGCGCCAGCAGCCAAGAGGGGGGGGAGCTGTTTTTT. Translated: CASSQEGGELFF.

This clone was found a few times. CDR3 loop: CASSRTSGGTNTGELFF. The DNA for the CDR3 is TGTGCCAGCAGTCGGACTAGCGGGGGAACGAACACCGGGGAGCTGTTTTTT. This chain connects TRBV6-4 to TRBJ2-2; 13 positions agree with TRBD2. Germline V gene data show CDR1 as MRHNA and CDR2 as SNTAGT. This CDR3 comprises 17 residues. V was clipped by 5 bases and J by 0 bases; unmatched bases: 3.

The rearrangement links TRBV6-1 to TRBJ1-5; 9 bases are shared with TRBD1. The V gene's germline CDR1 is MNHNS and CDR2 SASEGT. This CDR3 contains 15 residues. J gave up 6 bases and V 4 bases, and 7 bases lay outside the gene matches. CDR3 nucleotide sequence: TGTGCCAGCAGTGGGGGACAGGGAATTAGTCAGCCCCAGCATTTT. This sequence encodes CASSGGQGISQPQHF.

The V gene is TRBV19, the J gene TRBJ2-7; 9 positions match TRBD1. CDR3 size: 14 residues. Germline trimming cut 5 bases from V and 4 bases from J; bases unmatched to any gene: 6. From germline, CDR1 is LNHDA and CDR2 SQIVND (reference sequence). The CDR3 nucleotides are TGTGCCAGTAGTGCGGACAGGGGAGGGTACGAGCAGTACTTC. This codes for CASSADRGGYEQYF.

The chain is built from TRBV6-5 and TRBJ2-3, with TRBD1 matching over 8 bases. This CDR3 region has 16 residues. The germline V gene has CDR1 MNHEY and CDR2 SVGAGI. With 0 bases clipped from V and 6 bases from J, the junction kept 8 bases outside the gene matches. The CDR3 DNA reads TGTGCCAGCAGTTACTCGAGTTGGGGACAGGTGGATACGCAGTATTTT. Translation gives CASSYSSWGQVDTQYF.

This chain joins TRBV9 and TRBJ1-4; D possibly corresponds to TRBD1 (5 bases). CDR1 SGDLS and CDR2 YYNGEE come from the germline V gene. The V gene lost 0 bases and the J gene lost 5 bases, with 8 bases spanning the gap. This CDR3 is 14 amino acids long. The CDR3 loop is CASSVVGGNEKLFF. CDR3 DNA sequence: TGTGCCAGCAGCGTAGTCGGGGGGAATGAAAAACTGTTTTTT. Full variable domain (rest looked up from reference TRBV9 and TRBJ1-4): DSGVTQTPKHLITATGQRVTLRCSPRSGDLSVYWYQQSLDQGLQFLIQYYNGEERAKGNILERFSAQQFPDLHSELNLSSLELGDSALYFCASSVVGGNEKLFFGSGTQLSVL.